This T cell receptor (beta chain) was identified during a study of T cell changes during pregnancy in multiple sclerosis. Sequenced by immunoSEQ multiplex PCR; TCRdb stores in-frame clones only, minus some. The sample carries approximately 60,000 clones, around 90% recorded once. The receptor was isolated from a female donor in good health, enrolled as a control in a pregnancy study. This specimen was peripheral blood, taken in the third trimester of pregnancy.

CDR3 residues: CASSLKDRGPWNTEAFF. For the CDR3, the DNA is TGTGCCAGCAGCTTGAAAGACAGGGGGCCCTGGAACACTGAAGCTTTCTTT. V usage is TRBV5-8 and J usage is TRBJ1-1, with 10 bases aligning to TRBD1. Trimming at V came to 1 base and at J to 1 base, leaving 7 bases not matched to a gene. The CDR3 length is 17 residues. Germline assignment: CDR1 SGHTS and CDR2 YDEGEE.